A selection of T cell receptor beta chains follows, all from one sample in a study of radiation and T cells in renal cell carcinoma. The protocol was immunoSEQ multiplex PCR, while the TCRdb copy is restricted to in-frame clones and leaves out a portion. The sample carries about 95,000 clones, 86% recorded once. The sample here was blood, taken from a patient whose treatment included radiotherapy and nephrectomy. Receptor source: a man in his fifties or sixties with renal cell carcinoma. Both conserved end residues are part of each CDR3. Each record gives: clone size, CDR3 length, J gene, V gene, D gene, CDR3 protein, CDR3 DNA. The D gene is left open where the match is weak. Rows give clone size only sometimes, using once, few, many, or a class for an expanded clone.

>NA|15|TRBJ2-7|TRBV27|TRBD1
CASSRPGQGATEQYF
TGTGCCAGCAGTCGTCCGGGACAGGGGGCGACCGAGCAGTACTTC
>NA|13|TRBJ2-1|TRBV27|TRBD2
CASRGLAGREQFF
TGTGCCAGCAGGGGACTAGCGGGAAGGGAGCAGTTCTTC
>few|18|TRBJ1-5|TRBV11-2|TRBD1
CASSLGFGGQGSNQPQHF
TGTGCCAGCAGCTTAGGTTTTGGCGGACAGGGCAGCAATCAGCCCCAGCATTTT
>once|12|TRBJ2-1|TRBV7-9|TRBD1
CASSSDGTVLFF
TGTGCCAGCAGCTCAGACGGGACAGTCCTGTTCTTC
>NA|14|TRBJ2-5|TRBV5-1|NA
CASSLATDQGTQYF
TGCGCCAGCAGCTTGGCAACGGATCAAGGGACCCAGTACTTC
>NA|15|TRBJ2-6|TRBV7-2|NA
CASSSYRSGANVLTF
TGTGCCAGCAGCTCGTACCGCTCTGGGGCCAACGTCCTGACTTTC
>NA|13|TRBJ2-1|TRBV5-4|NA
CASSLGGPGEQFF
TGTGCCAGCAGCTTGGGAGGGCCGGGGGAGCAGTTCTTC
>NA|14|TRBJ1-1|TRBV5-1|NA
CASSLGTGGTEAFF
TGCGCCAGCAGCTTGGGTACAGGAGGCACTGAAGCTTTCTTT
>NA|15|TRBJ1-5|TRBV6-6|NA
CASSPGRGILSPQHF
TGTGCCAGCAGTCCGGGTCGGGGGATCCTTTCGCCCCAGCATTTT
>NA|15|TRBJ1-6|TRBV7-2|TRBD1
CASSPGGQGSSPLHF
TGTGCCAGCAGTCCGGGAGGACAGGGTAGTTCACCCCTCCACTTT
>NA|15|TRBJ2-7|TRBV6-5|TRBD1
CASSYSSQGTYEQYF
TGTGCCAGCAGTTACTCGTCACAGGGGACCTACGAGCAGTACTTC
>NA|12|TRBJ2-2|TRBV7-9|TRBD2
CASSWEGGELFF
TGTGCCAGCAGCTGGGAGGGCGGGGAGCTGTTTTTT
>NA|13|TRBJ1-3|TRBV6-5|NA
CASSLDSGNTIYF
TGTGCCAGCAGCTTGGACTCTGGAAACACCATATATTTT
>NA|14|TRBJ2-3|TRBV5-1|TRBD1
CASSFGQGADTQYF
TGCGCCAGCAGCTTCGGACAGGGGGCAGATACGCAGTATTTT
>NA|14|TRBJ2-1|TRBV27|NA
CASSLLSSYNEQFF
TGTGCCAGCAGTTTGTTGAGCTCCTACAATGAGCAGTTCTTC
>NA|15|TRBJ2-3|TRBV10-3|TRBD2
CAISLGQPGLAAQYF
TGTGCCATCAGTTTGGGACAGCCGGGACTAGCGGCGCAGTATTTT
>NA|15|TRBJ2-3|TRBV7-9|NA
CASSPGGLSTDTQYF
TGTGCCAGCAGCCCGGGTGGGCTCTCCACAGATACGCAGTATTTT
>NA|14|TRBJ1-1|TRBV7-2|TRBD1
CASSYGTENTEAFF
TGTGCCAGCAGCTATGGGACAGAGAACACTGAAGCTTTCTTT
>NA|17|TRBJ2-4|TRBV7-9|TRBD1
CASSRSGQGVRRNIQYF
TGTGCCAGCAGCCGCTCGGGACAGGGGGTCAGGAGAAACATTCAGTACTTC
>NA|15|TRBJ2-1|TRBV10-3|NA
CAISDSRIGHNEQFF
TGTGCCATCAGTGACTCTAGGATAGGACACAATGAGCAGTTCTTC
>once|14|TRBJ1-5|TRBV7-6|NA
CASSLGTINQPQHF
TGTGCCAGCAGCTTGGGGACCATCAATCAGCCCCAGCATTTT
>few|13|TRBJ1-1|TRBV27|NA
CASSWDPNTEAFF
TGTGCCAGCAGTTGGGACCCGAACACTGAAGCTTTCTTT
>few|15|TRBJ1-3|TRBV18|NA
CASSPAGLSGNTIYF
TGTGCCAGCTCACCGGCAGGTCTCTCTGGAAACACCATATATTTT
>NA|14|TRBJ2-5|TRBV5-4|NA
CASSLKTAGETQYF
TGTGCCAGCAGCTTGAAAACCGCCGGTGAGACCCAGTACTTC
>NA|14|TRBJ1-2|TRBV9|TRBD1
CASSKQGSDYGYTF
TGTGCCAGCAGCAAACAGGGGTCTGACTATGGCTACACCTTC
>NA|13|TRBJ2-1|TRBV5-1|TRBD1
CASTRDSNNEQFF
TGCGCCAGCACCCGGGACAGCAACAATGAGCAGTTCTTC
>NA|14|TRBJ2-3|TRBV9|NA
CASSVNGGTDTQYF
TGTGCCAGCAGCGTTAACGGAGGCACAGATACGCAGTATTTT
>NA|14|TRBJ1-1|TRBV9|NA
CASSPRNLGTEAFF
TGTGCCAGCAGCCCCCGGAACCTGGGCACTGAAGCTTTCTTT
>once|14|TRBJ2-7|TRBV4-1|NA
CASSQVAGNPGQYF
TGCGCCAGCAGCCAAGTGGCTGGTAACCCTGGGCAGTACTTC
>NA|17|TRBJ2-1|TRBV7-9|TRBD2
CASSLGNAGGNYNEQFF
TGTGCCAGCAGCTTGGGTAATGCGGGGGGGAACTACAATGAGCAGTTCTTC
>NA|15|TRBJ1-2|TRBV4-1|NA
CASSQSGTINYGYTF
TGCGCCAGCAGCCAATCGGGGACCATCAACTATGGCTACACCTTC